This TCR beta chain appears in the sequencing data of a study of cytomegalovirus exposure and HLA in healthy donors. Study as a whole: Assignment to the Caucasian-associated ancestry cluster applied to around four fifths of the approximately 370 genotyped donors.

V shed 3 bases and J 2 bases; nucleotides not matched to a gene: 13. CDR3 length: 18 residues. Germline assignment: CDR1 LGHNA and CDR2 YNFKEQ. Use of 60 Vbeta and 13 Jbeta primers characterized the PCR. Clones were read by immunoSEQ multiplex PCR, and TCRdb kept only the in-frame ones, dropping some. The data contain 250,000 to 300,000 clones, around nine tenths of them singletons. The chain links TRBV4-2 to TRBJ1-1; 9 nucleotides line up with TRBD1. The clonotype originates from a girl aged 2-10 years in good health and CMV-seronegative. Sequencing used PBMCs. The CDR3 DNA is TGTGCCAGCAGCCAGAGGACAGGGGCAATTTCTTACAACACTGAAGCTTTCTTT. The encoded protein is CASSQRTGAISYNTEAFF.